The 14 T cell receptor beta chains in this list originate from one sample, sequenced in a study of control samples from healthy donors and cancer patients. This table comes from immunoSEQ multiplex PCR, and its TCRdb copy is limited to in-frame clones, with some not included. The sample has 130,000 or so clones; roughly 90% are singletons. The sample taken for sequencing was blood. The receptor set was obtained from a young man in good health.

This chain joins TRBV4-1 and TRBJ2-1, with 8 bases lining up with TRBD2. Germline V lookup: CDR1 MGHRA, CDR2 YSYEKL. The CDR3 consists of 17 residues. V lost 4 bases and J lost 4; bases outside the gene matches: 12. CDR3 region: CASSRGGLAGRYNEQFF. For the CDR3, the DNA is TGCGCCAGCAGCCGGGGGGGTTTAGCGGGGCGATACAATGAGCAGTTCTTC.

The V gene is TRBV6-2 or TRBV6-3, the J gene TRBJ1-1; tentative D call: TRBD1 (5 bases). In germline, CDR1 is MNHEY, CDR2 SVGEGT. The CDR3 covers 17 residues. Trimming took 2 bases from V and 4 from J, leaving 20 bases between them. In nucleotides, the CDR3 is TGTGCCAGCAGTTACGCTTCGGGGGTCTGGGTGAGCACTGAAGCTTTCTTT. It translates to CASSYASGVWVSTEAFF.

The chain's CDR3 is CTASGGYNEQFF. The CDR3 DNA sequence: TGCACCGCGAGCGGGGGGTACAATGAGCAGTTCTTC. The J gene is TRBJ2-1, the V gene TRBV29-1, with 9 bases lining up with TRBD2. The CDR3 extends over 12 amino acids. Germline lookup yields CDR1 SQVTM and CDR2 ANQGSEA.

This chain connects TRBV7-9 to TRBJ1-2, with 9 nucleotides matching TRBD1. From germline, CDR1 is SEHNR and CDR2 FQNEAQ (reference sequence). The CDR3 contains 14 residues. V shed 4 bases and J 4 bases; nucleotides not matched to a gene: 4. The chain's CDR3 is CASSSGTGSYGYTF. CDR3 DNA: TGTGCCAGCAGCTCTGGGACAGGGAGCTATGGCTACACCTTC.

The V call is TRBV4-1, the J call TRBJ2-7, with D possibly TRBD2 on 5 matching bases. V lost 1 base and J lost 2, with 18 bases in between. CDR1 and CDR2 (germline): MGHRA, YSYEKL. This CDR3 comprises 17 residues. DNA for the CDR3: TGCGCCAGCAGCCAAGCCCCGAGCTTTACCGGGGCCTACGAGCAGTACTTC. Amino acids: CASSQAPSFTGAYEQYF.

This rearrangement joins TRBV11-2 to TRBJ2-7, with D possibly being TRBD1 (6 bases). The CDR3 covers 14 residues. Trimming stripped 4 bases from V and 3 bases from J, with 13 bases between. Germline lookup yields CDR1 SGHAT and CDR2 FQNNGV. CDR3 nucleotides: TGTGCCAGCAGCTCCATCAGGGGTTACTACGAGCAGTACTTC. Protein product: CASSSIRGYYEQYF.

The V call is TRBV7-9, the J call TRBJ2-7, with no clear D. There are 15 residues in the CDR3. In germline, CDR1 is SEHNR, CDR2 FQNEAQ (reference sequence). V shed 1 base and J shed 6 bases, with 16 bases lying between them. The CDR3 reads CASSLGIAPGREQYF. The CDR3, as DNA: TGTGCCAGCAGCTTAGGCATAGCCCCCGGCCGCGAGCAGTACTTC.

The V and J genes are TRBV27 and TRBJ2-3; D is undetermined. The germline V gene encodes CDR1 MNHEY and CDR2 SMNVEV (reference sequence). The CDR3 is 14 residues long. Trimming removed 6 bases from V and 3 bases from J, with 13 bases in between. The DNA for the CDR3 is TGTGCCAGCAGCGCTCCTAGAATGACAGATACGCAGTATTTT. This codes for CASSAPRMTDTQYF.

This clone has just one count. The chain employs TRBV27 and TRBJ1-6; D is undetermined. Germline V gives CDR1 MNHEY, CDR2 SMNVEV (reference sequence). This CDR3 comprises 13 residues. Deletions cut 4 bases from V and 14 bases from J, with 15 bases between. In DNA form, the CDR3 reads TGTGCCAGCAGTTCGAACAGCCTATACGCCCTCCACTTT. Its translation: CASSSNSLYALHF.

The sample holds one count of this clone. The chain links TRBV5-6 to TRBJ2-3; D is possibly TRBD2 (5 bases). Germline-derived CDR1 and CDR2 are SGHDT and YYEEEE. CDR3 size: 19 residues. Trimming pared 4 bases from V and 2 bases from J, leaving 26 bases between. The CDR3 sequence is CASSPPTGVSASNTDTQYF. The CDR3 nucleotides read TGTGCCAGCAGCCCCCCAACCGGGGTCAGTGCCTCCAACACAGATACGCAGTATTTT.

This chain connects TRBV5-1 to TRBJ1-1, with D possibly being TRBD1 (5 bases). V shed 3 bases and J shed 1 base, with 13 bases lying between them. Germline CDR1 is SGHRS and CDR2 is YFSETQ. The CDR3 loop spans 15 amino acids. CDR3 residues: CASSSDRGSNTEAFF. The CDR3 coding sequence is TGCGCCAGCAGCTCCGACAGAGGATCGAACACTGAAGCTTTCTTT.

The V call is TRBV18, the J call TRBJ2-5, with 9 bases matching TRBD2. Germline V gene lookup returns CDR1 KGHSH and CDR2 LQKENI. Trimming took 6 bases from V and 4 from J; bases not matched to a gene: 9. This CDR3 has 15 residues. CDR3 nucleotide sequence: TGTGCCAGCTCGCGCGGGACTAGCAACGGAGAGACCCAGTACTTC. This translates into CASSRGTSNGETQYF.

This clone showed up just once. This chain links TRBV6-4 with TRBJ1-6; D not resolved. The CDR3 runs to 14 residues. From germline, CDR1 is MRHNA and CDR2 SNTAGT. V was cut by 5 bases and J by 15 bases, with 20 bases left in between. The CDR3 bases are TGTGCCAGCAGTCCCATTTCCACACATCCTGTCCTCCACTTT. Its translation is CASSPISTHPVLHF.

The V and J genes are TRBV11-3 and TRBJ2-2; D uncertain. Germline-derived CDR1 and CDR2 are SGHNT and YENEEA. The length of the CDR3 is 12 residues. Trimming cost V 5 bases and J 7 bases, with 8 bases left between them. Here the CDR3 reads CASSLISGELFF. The CDR3, as DNA: TGTGCCAGCAGCCTAATTAGCGGGGAGCTGTTTTTT. The whole variable domain, remainder taken from reference TRBV11-3 and TRBJ2-2, is EAGVVQSPRYKIIEKKQPVAFWCNPISGHNTLYWYLQNLGQGPELLIRYENEEAVDDSQLPKDRFSAERLKGVDSTLKIQPAELGDSAVYLCASSLISGELFFGEGSRLTVL.